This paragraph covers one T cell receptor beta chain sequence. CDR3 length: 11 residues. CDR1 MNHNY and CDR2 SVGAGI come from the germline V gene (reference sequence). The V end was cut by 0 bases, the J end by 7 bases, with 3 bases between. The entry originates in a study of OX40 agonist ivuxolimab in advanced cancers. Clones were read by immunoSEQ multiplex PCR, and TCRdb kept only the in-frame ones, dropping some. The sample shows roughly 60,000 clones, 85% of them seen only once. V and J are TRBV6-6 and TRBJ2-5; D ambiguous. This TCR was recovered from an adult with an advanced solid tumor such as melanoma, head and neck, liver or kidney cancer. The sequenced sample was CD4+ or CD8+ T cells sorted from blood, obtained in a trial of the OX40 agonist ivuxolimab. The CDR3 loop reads CASSYSGTQYF. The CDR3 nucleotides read TGTGCCAGCAGTTACTCGGGGACCCAGTACTTC.